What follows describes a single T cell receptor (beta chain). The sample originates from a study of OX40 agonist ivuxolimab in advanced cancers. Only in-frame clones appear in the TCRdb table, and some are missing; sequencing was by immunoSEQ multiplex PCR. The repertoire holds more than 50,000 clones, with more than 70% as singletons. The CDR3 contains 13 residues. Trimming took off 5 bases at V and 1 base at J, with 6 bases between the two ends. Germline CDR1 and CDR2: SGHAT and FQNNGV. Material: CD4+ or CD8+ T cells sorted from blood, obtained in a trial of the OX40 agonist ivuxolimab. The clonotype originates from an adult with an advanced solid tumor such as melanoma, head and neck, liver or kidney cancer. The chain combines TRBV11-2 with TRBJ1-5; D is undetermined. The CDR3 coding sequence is TGTGCCAGCAGCCCTGACAGCAATCAGCCCCAGCATTTT. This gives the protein CASSPDSNQPQHF.